Listed here are 12 T cell receptor beta chains from one sample, sequenced in a study of cytomegalovirus exposure and HLA in healthy donors. 60 Vbeta and 13 Jbeta primers were used in PCR. The repertoire was sequenced with immunoSEQ multiplex PCR; TCRdb's copy has only in-frame clones and lacks some. The sample includes over 150,000 clones, about 71% of them seen just once. Input material: PBMCs. The receptors were gathered from a woman in her thirties in good health and CMV-seronegative.

The chain recombines TRBV4-2 with TRBJ2-3, with D uncertain. V lost 3 bases and J lost 0, with 4 bases in between. Germline CDR1 reads LGHNA; CDR2 reads YNFKEQ. The CDR3 is 13 residues long. CDR3 coding DNA: TGTGCCAGCAGCCACTCTAGCACAGATACGCAGTATTTT. It codes for CASSHSSTDTQYF.

This chain uses TRBV30 with TRBJ1-3, with a weak D call TRBD1 (5 bases). CDR1 is GTSNPN and CDR2 is SVGIG in the germline V gene (reference sequence). This CDR3 is 15 amino acids long. The germline V and J ends were trimmed by 0 bases and 3 bases, with 12 bases remaining between them. DNA for the CDR3: TGTGCCTGGAGTGTAGGCGGGGCTGGTGGAAACACCATATATTTT. This translates into CAWSVGGAGGNTIYF.

The chain has TRBV29-1 and TRBJ2-3, with D maybe TRBD2 (6 bases). Germline CDR1 SQVTM, CDR2 ANQGSEA. The length of the CDR3 is 15 residues. V lost 4 bases to trimming and J lost 3 bases, with 17 bases between them. The CDR3 here is CSVVAVRRETDTQYF. In DNA, the CDR3 is TGCAGCGTTGTAGCGGTCCGCAGGGAGACAGATACGCAGTATTTT.

V and J are TRBV29-1 and TRBJ2-7; D perhaps matches TRBD1 (6 bases). CDR3 size: 17 residues. Trimming took off 0 bases at V and 5 bases at J, with 23 bases between the two ends. The germline V gene encodes CDR1 SQVTM and CDR2 ANQGSEA. The CDR3 loop is CSVEDDRVVTGSHEQYF. CDR3 bases: TGCAGCGTTGAAGATGATCGGGTGGTAACAGGGTCCCACGAGCAGTACTTC.

This clone was counted once. The chain is built from TRBV19 and TRBJ2-2; the match to TRBD2 covers 7 bases. Germline lookup yields CDR1 LNHDA and CDR2 SQIVND (reference sequence). Trimming took 7 bases from V and 2 from J; bases not matched to a gene: 7. CDR3 size: 15 residues. The CDR3 is CASTAGVVNTGELFF. CDR3 DNA sequence: TGTGCCAGTACGGCGGGGGTAGTAAACACCGGGGAGCTGTTTTTT.

This clone was counted once. V is TRBV5-4 and J is TRBJ2-1; the D gene is possibly TRBD2 (5 bases). Germline values: CDR1 SGHNT, CDR2 YYREEE (reference sequence). There are 14 residues in the CDR3. V was clipped by 4 bases and J by 1 base, with 9 bases between them. CDR3 loop: CASSGSSSYNEQFF. CDR3 nucleotides: TGTGCCAGCAGCGGGAGTTCTTCCTACAATGAGCAGTTCTTC.

The J gene is TRBJ2-3, the V gene TRBV11-3; 8 positions agree with TRBD2. This CDR3 contains 14 residues. J gave up 2 bases and V 5 bases, and 3 bases lay outside the gene matches. Germline V gene lookup returns CDR1 SGHNT and CDR2 YENEEA. Written as DNA, the CDR3 is TGTGCCAGCAGCCTTAGCGGGGTCACAGATACGCAGTATTTT. Encoded protein: CASSLSGVTDTQYF.

The chain combines TRBV2 with TRBJ1-1; D remains unclear. V lost 6 bases and J 1 base, leaving 9 bases between the germline ends. The CDR3 sequence is 13 residues long. The germline gives CDR1 SNHLY, CDR2 FYNNEI. The CDR3 here is CASSPGWNTEAFF. The DNA for the CDR3 is TGTGCCAGCAGCCCGGGTTGGAACACTGAAGCTTTCTTT.

The chain is built from TRBV6-6 and TRBJ1-6, with TRBD1 matching 10 bases. J gave up 10 bases and V 2 bases, and 5 bases lay outside the gene matches. Germline V gene lookup returns CDR1 MNHNY and CDR2 SVGAGI (reference sequence). This CDR3 comprises 15 residues. In nucleotides, the CDR3 is TGTGCCAGCAGTTACGCGGGACAGGGGATGTCACCCCTCCACTTT. The encoded protein is CASSYAGQGMSPLHF.

This clone was picked up a small number of times. The J gene is TRBJ2-1, the V gene TRBV2, with 11 positions matching TRBD2. The J segment lost 8 bases and the V segment lost 6 bases, leaving 6 bases of the junction unmatched. The germline V gene encodes CDR1 SNHLY and CDR2 FYNNEI. The CDR3 sequence is 14 residues long. CDR3 residues: CASRLAGGPYEQFF. The DNA of the CDR3 is TGTGCCAGCAGGTTAGCGGGAGGGCCCTATGAGCAGTTCTTC.

The CDR3 region is CASSVTGTREAEAFF. The DNA of the CDR3 is TGTGCCAGCAGCGTCACCGGGACACGAGAGGCTGAAGCTTTCTTT. The V gene is TRBV4-2, the J gene TRBJ1-1, with D perhaps matching TRBD1 (6 bases). The CDR3 runs to 15 residues. Germline loops: CDR1 LGHNA, CDR2 YNFKEQ. V was pared by 5 bases and J by 6 bases, with 19 bases between.

J is TRBJ2-3 and V is TRBV11-3; D is ambiguous. The CDR3 contains 14 residues. V gave up 0 bases and J gave up 3 bases, with 7 bases separating them. Germline V gives CDR1 SGHNT, CDR2 YENEEA. The CDR3 region is CASSLDPATDTQYF. In DNA form, the CDR3 reads TGTGCCAGCAGCTTAGATCCCGCGACAGATACGCAGTATTTT.